Listed here are 6 T cell receptor beta chains from one sample, sequenced in a study of T cell repertoires in cytomegalovirus infection. One entry per CDR3 protein results from TCRdb running MiXCR on the reads. Of more than 500,000 distinct CDR3 sequences listed, 16% are singletons. Sequenced material: CD8+ T cells from PBMCs. All receptors come from a human donor in good health (CMV status not recorded). Some clones in this sample may be carry-over from other donors' samples.

This clonotype occurred a few times. The rearrangement uses TRBV9 and TRBJ1-1; TRBD1 is a possible D gene (6 bases). V lost 6 bases to trimming and J lost 1 base, with 16 bases between them. The CDR3 totals 15 residues. The germline V gene encodes CDR1 SGDLS and CDR2 YYNGEE. The CDR3 coding sequence is TGTGCCAGCACCGGCGGAGGCAGGGGGAACACTGAAGCTTTCTTT. This codes for CASTGGGRGNTEAFF.

This chain uses TRBV9 with TRBJ1-2; perhaps TRBD1 as D (5 bases). From germline, CDR1 is SGDLS and CDR2 YYNGEE. The CDR3 is 14 amino acids. Between the trimmed V and J ends, which lost 4 bases and 4 bases, there was a span of 14 bases. The CDR3 spells CASSLTGVPYGYTF. CDR3 in DNA: TGTGCCAGCAGCCTCACAGGAGTCCCCTATGGCTACACCTTC. Full variable domain (remainder filled in from reference TRBV9 and TRBJ1-2): DSGVTQTPKHLITATGQRVTLRCSPRSGDLSVYWYQQSLDQGLQFLIQYYNGEERAKGNILERFSAQQFPDLHSELNLSSLELGDSALYFCASSLTGVPYGYTFGSGTRLTVV.

This clonotype was found a few times. The CDR3 DNA reads as TGTGCCAGCAGTTACGCTGACAGTACCTACGAGCAGTACTTC. Amino acid sequence: CASSYADSTYEQYF. The V and J genes are TRBV6-6 and TRBJ2-7, with D perhaps TRBD1 (5 bases). This CDR3 comprises 14 residues. Trimming pared 2 bases from V and 2 bases from J, leaving 10 bases between. CDR1 and CDR2 (germline): MNHNY, SVGAGI (reference sequence).

This clonotype has at least ten counts. The V and J genes are TRBV10-3 and TRBJ2-2, with D possibly TRBD2 on 6 matching bases. The CDR3 sequence is 15 residues long. Germline CDR1 and CDR2: ENHRY and SYGVKD. The ends were cut back, 0 bases at V and 4 bases at J, with 9 bases in the middle. The DNA of the CDR3 is TGTGCCATCAGTGAGTCTAATAGCGGCACCGGGGAGCTGTTTTTT. Its protein product is CAISESNSGTGELFF.

This clonotype was seen more than once but under ten times. The chain couples TRBV5-6 to TRBJ2-7, with D possibly matching TRBD1 (5 bases). Germline V gives CDR1 SGHDT, CDR2 YYEEEE. This CDR3 spans 15 amino acids. Deletions cut 2 bases from V and 5 bases from J, with 17 bases between. The CDR3 loop is CASSLPGSTDHEQYF. DNA of the CDR3: TGTGCCAGCAGCTTACCCGGGTCGACAGACCACGAGCAGTACTTC.

This clonotype showed up many times. This chain links TRBV5-5 with TRBJ2-5; D may be TRBD1 (6 bases). Germline CDR1 is SGHKS and CDR2 is YYEKEE (reference sequence). The CDR3 runs 14 residues. V dropped 0 bases and J dropped 5 bases, with 11 bases sitting between them. The CDR3 nucleotides read TGTGCCAGCAGCTTGGTATGGGGGCGGGAGACCCAGTACTTC. Translating it yields CASSLVWGRETQYF. Full variable domain (outside the CDR3, taken from reference TRBV5-5 and TRBJ2-5): DAGVTQSPTHLIKTRGQQVTLRCSPISGHKSVSWYQQVLGQGPQFIFQYYEKEERGRGNFPDRFSARQFPNYSSELNVNALLLGDSALYLCASSLVWGRETQYFGPGTRLLVL.